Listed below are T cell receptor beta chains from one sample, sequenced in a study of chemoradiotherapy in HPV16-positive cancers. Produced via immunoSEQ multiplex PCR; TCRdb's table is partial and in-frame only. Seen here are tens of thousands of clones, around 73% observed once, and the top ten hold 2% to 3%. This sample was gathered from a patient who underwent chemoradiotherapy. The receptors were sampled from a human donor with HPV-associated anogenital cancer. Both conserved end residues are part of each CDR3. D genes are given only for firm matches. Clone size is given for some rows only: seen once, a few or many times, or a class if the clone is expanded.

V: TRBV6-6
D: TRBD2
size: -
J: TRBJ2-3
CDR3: CASRGTSGGVDTQYF
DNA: TGTGCCAGCAGGGGGACTAGCGGGGGAGTAGATACGCAGTATTTT

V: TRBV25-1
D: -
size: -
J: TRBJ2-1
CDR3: CASSEELRYNEQFF
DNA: TGTGCCAGCAGTGAAGAATTGCGGTACAATGAGCAGTTCTTC

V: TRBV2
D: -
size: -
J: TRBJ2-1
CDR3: CASSVVLSGGEQFF
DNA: TGTGCCAGCAGTGTCGTGCTTTCGGGCGGTGAGCAGTTCTTC

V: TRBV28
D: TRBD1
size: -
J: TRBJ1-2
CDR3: CASSSRDRAGYTF
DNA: TGTGCCAGCAGTAGCCGGGACAGGGCCGGCTACACCTTC

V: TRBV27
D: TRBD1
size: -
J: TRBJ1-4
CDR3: CASLDRGHEKLFF
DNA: TGTGCCAGCCTTGACAGGGGGCATGAAAAACTGTTTTTT

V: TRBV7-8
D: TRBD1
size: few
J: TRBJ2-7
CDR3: CASRPHPRTGRYEQYF
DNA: TGTGCCAGCAGACCTCATCCCAGGACAGGACGCTACGAGCAGTACTTC

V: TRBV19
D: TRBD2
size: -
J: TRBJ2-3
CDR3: CASSPGLADTQYF
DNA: TGTGCCAGTAGTCCGGGACTAGCAGATACGCAGTATTTT

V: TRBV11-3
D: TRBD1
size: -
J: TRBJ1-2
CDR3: CASSLGGQATNYGYTF
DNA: TGTGCCAGCAGCTTAGGAGGACAGGCAACTAACTATGGCTACACCTTC

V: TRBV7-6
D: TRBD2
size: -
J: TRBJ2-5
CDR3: CASSLARTSGETQYF
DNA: TGTGCCAGCAGCTTAGCGAGGACTAGCGGTGAGACCCAGTACTTC

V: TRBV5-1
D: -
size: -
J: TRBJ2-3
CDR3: CASSPDSHLTDTQYF
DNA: TGCGCCAGCAGCCCGGACAGCCACCTCACAGATACGCAGTATTTT

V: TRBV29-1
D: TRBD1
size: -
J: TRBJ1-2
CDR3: CSVARTGRDGYTF
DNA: TGCAGCGTTGCACGGACAGGGAGAGATGGCTACACCTTC

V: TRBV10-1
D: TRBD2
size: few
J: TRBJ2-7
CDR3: CASSSVIGLAGPSYEQYF
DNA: TGCGCCAGTAGTTCCGTCATAGGGCTAGCGGGACCCTCCTACGAGCAGTACTTC

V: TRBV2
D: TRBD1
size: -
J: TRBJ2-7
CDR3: CASIPQGTGRRYEQYF
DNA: TGTGCCAGCATCCCCCAGGGGACAGGGAGACGGTACGAGCAGTACTTC

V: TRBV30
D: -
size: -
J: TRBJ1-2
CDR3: CAWSSLWGYTF
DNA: TGTGCCTGGAGTTCACTCTGGGGCTACACCTTC

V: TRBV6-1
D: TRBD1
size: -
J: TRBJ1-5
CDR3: CASSGEQGGYQPQHF
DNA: TGTGCCAGCAGTGGGGAGCAGGGGGGGTATCAGCCCCAGCATTTT

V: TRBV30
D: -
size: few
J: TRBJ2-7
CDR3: CAWSLTTGPYEQYF
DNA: TGTGCCTGGAGCCTCACGACAGGTCCCTACGAGCAGTACTTC

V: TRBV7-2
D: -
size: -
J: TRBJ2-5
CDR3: CASSLAGETQYF
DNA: TGTGCCAGCAGCTTAGCAGGGGAGACCCAGTACTTC

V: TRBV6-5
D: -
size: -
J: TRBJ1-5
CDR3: CASRRRGSNQPQHF
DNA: TGTGCCAGCAGACGCCGGGGGAGCAATCAGCCCCAGCATTTT

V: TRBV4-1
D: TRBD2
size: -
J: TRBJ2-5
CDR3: CASSQDGTSGRETQYF
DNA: TGCGCCAGCAGCCAAGATGGGACTAGCGGGAGGGAGACCCAGTACTTC

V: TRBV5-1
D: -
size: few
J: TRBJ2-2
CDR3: CASSMGSTNTGELFF
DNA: TGCGCCAGCAGTATGGGTAGCACGAACACCGGGGAGCTGTTTTTT

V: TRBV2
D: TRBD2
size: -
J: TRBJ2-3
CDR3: CASSEMSSGAGDTQYF
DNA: TGTGCCAGCAGTGAAATGTCTAGCGGGGCGGGGGATACGCAGTATTTT

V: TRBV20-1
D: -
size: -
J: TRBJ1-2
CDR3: CSARGSQGGTF
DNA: TGCAGTGCTAGAGGTTCACAGGGAGGGACCTTC

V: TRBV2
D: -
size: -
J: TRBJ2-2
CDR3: CASSDRTEQRGGSF
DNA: TGTGCCAGCAGCGACAGGACCGAACAGCGGGGTGGGTCTTTT

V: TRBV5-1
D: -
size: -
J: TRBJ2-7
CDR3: CASSLMDPYEQYF
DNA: TGCGCCAGCAGCTTGATGGACCCCTACGAGCAGTACTTC

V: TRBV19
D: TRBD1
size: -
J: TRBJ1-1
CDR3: CASSPDRGGRAEAFF
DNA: TGTGCCAGTAGCCCGGACAGGGGTGGTAGGGCTGAAGCTTTCTTT

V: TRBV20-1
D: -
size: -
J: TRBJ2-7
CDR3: CSASELYEQYF
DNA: TGCAGTGCTAGCGAGCTCTACGAGCAGTACTTC

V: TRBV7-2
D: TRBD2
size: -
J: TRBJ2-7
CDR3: CASRSGGSSYEQYF
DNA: TGTGCCAGCAGGAGCGGGGGTAGCTCCTACGAGCAGTACTTC

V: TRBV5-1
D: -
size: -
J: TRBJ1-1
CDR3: CASSLEGNTEAFF
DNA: TGCGCCAGCAGCCTGGAGGGTAACACTGAAGCTTTCTTT

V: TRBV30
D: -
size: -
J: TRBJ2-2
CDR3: CAWRNSERVTGELFF
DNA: TGTGCCTGGAGGAATAGCGAGAGGGTGACCGGGGAGCTGTTTTTT

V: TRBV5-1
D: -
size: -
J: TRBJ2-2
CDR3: CASSFGIPTNTGELFF
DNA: TGCGCCAGCAGCTTTGGCATTCCGACGAACACCGGGGAGCTGTTTTTT

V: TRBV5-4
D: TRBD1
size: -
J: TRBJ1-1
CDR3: CASSLGTGVNTEAFF
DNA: TGTGCCAGCAGCTTGGGGACAGGGGTGAACACTGAAGCTTTCTTT

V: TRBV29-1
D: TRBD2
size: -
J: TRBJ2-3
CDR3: CSVARLAGEPDTQYF
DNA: TGCAGCGTAGCTAGACTAGCGGGAGAACCAGATACGCAGTATTTT

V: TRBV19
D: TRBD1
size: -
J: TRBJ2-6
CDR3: CASSSPGQGYGANVLTF
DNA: TGTGCCAGTAGTTCCCCCGGACAGGGTTATGGGGCCAACGTCCTGACTTTC

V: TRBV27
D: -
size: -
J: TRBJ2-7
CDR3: CASSFSNSYEQYF
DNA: TGTGCCAGCAGTTTTAGCAACTCCTACGAGCAGTACTTC

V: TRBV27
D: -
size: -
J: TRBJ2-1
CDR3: CASSKQLGTYNEQFF
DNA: TGTGCCAGCAGCAAACAGCTCGGGACCTACAATGAGCAGTTCTTC

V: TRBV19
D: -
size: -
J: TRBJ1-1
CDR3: CASTDYTRLPEAFF
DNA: TGTGCCAGTACCGATTATACGCGGCTGCCGGAAGCTTTCTTT

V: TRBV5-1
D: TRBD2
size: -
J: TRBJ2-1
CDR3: CASSSGLAGRFYNEQFF
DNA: TGCGCCAGCAGCTCCGGACTAGCGGGGAGGTTCTACAATGAGCAGTTCTTC

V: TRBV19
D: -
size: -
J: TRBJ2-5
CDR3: CASSPEGIAAQETQYF
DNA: TGTGCCAGTAGTCCGGAAGGTATCGCAGCGCAAGAGACCCAGTACTTC

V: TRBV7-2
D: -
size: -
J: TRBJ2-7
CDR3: CASSLASAYEQYF
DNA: TGTGCCAGCAGCCTGGCTAGCGCTTACGAGCAGTACTTC

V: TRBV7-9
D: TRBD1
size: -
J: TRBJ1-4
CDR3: CASTTDRAGANEKLFF
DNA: TGTGCCAGCACCACGGACAGGGCGGGAGCTAATGAAAAACTGTTTTTT